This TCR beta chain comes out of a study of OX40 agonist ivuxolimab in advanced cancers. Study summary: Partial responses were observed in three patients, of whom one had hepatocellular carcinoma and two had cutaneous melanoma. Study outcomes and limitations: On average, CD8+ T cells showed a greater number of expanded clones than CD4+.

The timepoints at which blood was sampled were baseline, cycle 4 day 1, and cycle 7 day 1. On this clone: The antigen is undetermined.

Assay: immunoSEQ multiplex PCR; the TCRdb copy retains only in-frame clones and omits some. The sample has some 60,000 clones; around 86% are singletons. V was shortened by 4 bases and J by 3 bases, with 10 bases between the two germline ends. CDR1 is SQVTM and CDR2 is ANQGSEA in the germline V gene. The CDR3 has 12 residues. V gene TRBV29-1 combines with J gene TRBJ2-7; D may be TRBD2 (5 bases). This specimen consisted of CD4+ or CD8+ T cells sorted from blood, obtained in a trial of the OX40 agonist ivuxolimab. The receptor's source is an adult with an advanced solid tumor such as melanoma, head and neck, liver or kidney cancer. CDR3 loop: CSVVSGIYEQYF. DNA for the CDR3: TGCAGCGTTGTTTCGGGAATCTACGAGCAGTACTTC.